This T cell receptor (beta chain) was identified in a study of cytomegalovirus exposure and HLA in healthy donors (dated by TCRdb to about 2017). Broadly, across the study: An earlier analysis of roughly 570 of the donors reported about 300 Gb of sequence data and 95 million to 140 million unique TCR beta sequences obtained from around 190 million T cells. An early release covering over 500 HLA-typed donors comprised approximately 290 gigabases of sequencing data and approximately 80 million unique TCR sequences. The genetic ancestry cluster associated with self-reported Caucasian donors included about 81% of the roughly 400 genotyped donors. The study was designed to test whether signatures of past pathogen exposure could be identified by cataloging public T cell receptors. The study used immunosequencing to profile the T cell repertoires of about 670 subjects and linked those repertoires to cytomegalovirus serostatus. Along with the roughly 700-subject first cohort, a separate validation cohort of approximately 110 different subjects was used. To predict cytomegalovirus infection status, the study combined high-throughput TCR immunosequencing, statistical association of individual TCRs with disease status, and machine learning. To study patterns of TCR occurrence, a later analysis re-analyzed previously published TCR beta repertoires from 500 to 850 donors and added high-resolution HLA genotyping. In the later analysis, no new phenotypic data were used to find candidate immune exposures; instead, reliance was placed on TCR beta sequences and their occurrence across donors. An earlier analysis of 500 to 750 of the donors applied high-throughput TCR beta sequencing to assess whether each TCR beta V gene segment acted as functional or pseudogenic. Donor age, sex, ethnicity and CMV serostatus were collected together with the repertoire data. Genome-wide SNP genotypes for about 60% of the roughly 670 donors were used in a later genetic analysis, which treated that subset as a discovery cohort. Every repertoire in the discovery cohort had been generated on one and the same sequencing platform. Both class I and class II loci were covered by HLA typing, at four-digit resolution. The number of donors typed differed by locus, with roughly 629-640 for A, B, C, DRB1 and DQB1, about 500 for DQA1, 600 to 610 for DPA1, and approximately 470 for DPB1. A handful of DR-DQ haplotypes were handled as single units for association and clustering because linkage in the cohort was strong. On average, roughly 240,000 unique TCR beta nucleotide sequences were sequenced per donor among 300 to 500 genotyped donors of the cohort, with 15% to 20% of those sequences being non-productive. Findings and caveats that apply to the study as a whole: Cytomegalovirus status was reported to be diagnosed by the classifier with high specificity and sensitivity in both the original and validation cohorts. In a later analysis, most CMV-associated TCR beta chains were found to appear HLA-restricted, with HLA associations seemingly driven largely by CMV exposure. In an earlier analysis of 587 of the donors, most TCR beta V segments appeared in productive rearrangements about 90% or about 30% of the time, broadly matching IMGT annotations. Because HLA typing was missing for some donors at each locus, association tests included only the typed subset. A cluster of highly shared sequence variants was judged likely to be a technical artifact of the sequencing pipeline. Specific HLA alleles were associated with 15,000 to 20,000 TCR beta sequences at a false discovery rate of 0.05 in a later analysis. A later genetic analysis associated a missense DCLRE1C variant with V-gene and J-gene trimming of TCR beta chains, and an independent cohort replicated the association. In a later analysis, HLA-associated TCR beta chains were found to be more clonally expanded and to have lower generation probabilities than equally common non-associated chains. Linkage disequilibrium might explain the correlated functional status among segregating V segments, but an unknown experimental factor could not be ruled out. A later analysis found that TCR association rates varied across HLA loci, with DRB1 alleles showing the most associated TCRs and HLA-C alleles the fewest. In the study, approximately 160 TCR beta chains were listed as associated with cytomegalovirus. Sequencing depth was assumed to be roughly uniform across donors in the presence/absence analyses, though that assumption may not hold. When HLA alleles, especially DR and DQ, strongly co-occurred, TCR associations were difficult to assign to individual alleles. The earlier analysis of a few hundred of the donors excluded seventeen rarely observed V segments, including chromosome 9 orphons, because counts were too low. A later genetic analysis reported fewer N-insertions in productive TCRs among donors in an Asian-associated ancestry cluster than the roughly 700-donor mean. A further reported finding was that TCR beta sequences accurately predicted the HLA-A and HLA-B alleles for most subjects in the first cohort. The 87-base-pair reads could not distinguish some IMGT-functional V segments, including TRBV6-2 and TRBV6-3, so those segments were excluded. According to the authors, the approach could potentially be generalized to other disease states and immunological phenotypes. Immune exposure information for the cohort was limited to CMV serostatus. In vitro tests confirmed that a few of the cytomegalovirus-associated TCR beta chains recognize cytomegalovirus antigens. The cohort was sequenced for TCR beta chains only, and without alpha or paired-chain data the features that could be detected were limited. Most TCR sequences were observed very rarely across donors, whereas some public TCRs were present in many individuals. A later analysis reported that several top co-occurrence clusters appeared linked to parvovirus B19, influenza, CMV and Epstein-Barr virus.

Of note for this clone: What antigen it recognizes has not been identified.

The cohort consisted of 666 healthy bone marrow donors. At the time of sampling, all cohort members were nominally healthy, though unrecorded immune exposures were likely present. The donor was CMV seropositive and was included in the group of 250 to 350 seropositive cohort members. Every donor gave a peripheral blood sample, and the peripheral blood mononuclear cells from that sample were used for TCR beta sequencing. The Qiagen DNeasy Blood Extraction Kit was used to extract genomic DNA from the blood cell samples. Libraries were made using the immunoSEQ multiplex PCR assay. For the multiplex PCR, a mixture combining 60 forward primers for TCR Vbeta segments and 13 reverse primers for TCR Jbeta segments was used. Amplification of the CDR3 region of rearranged TCR beta genes was performed with a multiplex PCR assay on genomic DNA. The Illumina HiSeq System was used to sequence the amplified TCR beta libraries as 87-base-pair reads. On the study's bioinformatics: In a later analysis, 70 million to 95 million unique TCR beta chains were counted across the 500 to 700 repertoires, and roughly 11 million of these chains were shared by at least two donors. A nearest-neighbor algorithm error-corrected the raw reads and collapsed the reads into unique sequences, merging closely related sequences to remove PCR and sequencing errors. To assign V, D and J gene segments, CDR3 sequences were aligned to IMGT reference sequences. For a sequence to be retained, at least a six-nucleotide match to both a V gene segment and a J gene segment was required. Rearrangements were called productive when the CDR3 lacked stop codons and stayed in frame with V and J; all others were non-productive. Following IMGT convention, CDR3 was defined as the stretch from the second conserved V-encoded cysteine to the conserved J-encoded phenylalanine. The earlier analysis of some 540 of the donors excluded any sequence lacking an unambiguous match to a single V gene segment. An earlier analysis of several hundred of the donors called V segments functional above 56.7% productive rearrangements and segregating when the between-donor standard deviation exceeded 5%. To diagnose cytomegalovirus status from the catalog of TCR beta chain sequences, a statistical classification framework was built. In a later analysis, V and J genes were assigned by comparing TCR nucleotide sequences against IMGT/GENE-DB human TR gene sequences. The TCRdist pipeline was used in a later analysis to assign CDR3 sequences and most-parsimonious VDJ recombination scenarios. A later analysis defined each TCR beta chain by its CDR3 amino acid sequence plus V-gene family, and excluded reads lacking a unique V-gene family. To address suspected cross-contamination and a sequencing artifact, a later analysis removed over 500 highly shared, low-generation-probability nucleotide sequences. A later analysis calculated a clonal expansion index for each public chain from normalized within-repertoire ranks of inferred template counts. Generation probabilities in a later analysis came from a VDJ recombination model fitted to out-of-frame rearrangements, and those results were checked against IGoR. Hypergeometric tests were used in a later analysis to score TCR-TCR, TCR-HLA and TCR-CMV co-occurrence, with a repertoire-size bias correction applied to the TCR pairs. False discovery rates were estimated in a later analysis by permuting HLA or CMV assignments 20 times. In a later analysis, co-occurring TCRs were grouped with DBSCAN, and TCRdist sequence similarity was added when clustering was performed within HLA-allele-positive subsets. Repertoires with fewer than 30,000 or more than 120,000 public chains, plus five repertoires with anomalous nucleotide sharing, were excluded from co-occurrence clustering. Sourced from immuneACCESS, this table was stored by TCRdb with only in-frame sequences that have V and J called. A share of the clones is absent; for the studies checked, an unresolved V gene accounts for under half, and the remainder has no known explanation. V, J and clone size are those of that table, while D and trimming were read from the DNA. The table of this sample itemizes around 200,000 clones. The ten largest clones take up 0.75% to 0.85% of the sample.

The CDR3 numbers 14 residues from cysteine through phenylalanine. Kept here is only the CDR3 DNA, which spans 42 bases and is read in frame from base 1. From a lookup of the germline V gene, CDR1 and CDR2 are SGHDT and YYEEEE. V is shortened by 4 bases, J by 9 bases, and the region joining them spans 14 bases. This chain joins TRBV5-6 to TRBJ1-6; TRBD1 is perhaps the D gene, given 6 matching bases. Sequences were obtained from PBMCs. This clonotype was obtained from a woman aged 18-35 years in good health and CMV-seropositive. The CDR3 region has the sequence CASSGRTAISPLHF. The DNA is as follows: TGTGCCAGCAGCGGGCGGACAGCTATTTCACCCCTCCACTTT.